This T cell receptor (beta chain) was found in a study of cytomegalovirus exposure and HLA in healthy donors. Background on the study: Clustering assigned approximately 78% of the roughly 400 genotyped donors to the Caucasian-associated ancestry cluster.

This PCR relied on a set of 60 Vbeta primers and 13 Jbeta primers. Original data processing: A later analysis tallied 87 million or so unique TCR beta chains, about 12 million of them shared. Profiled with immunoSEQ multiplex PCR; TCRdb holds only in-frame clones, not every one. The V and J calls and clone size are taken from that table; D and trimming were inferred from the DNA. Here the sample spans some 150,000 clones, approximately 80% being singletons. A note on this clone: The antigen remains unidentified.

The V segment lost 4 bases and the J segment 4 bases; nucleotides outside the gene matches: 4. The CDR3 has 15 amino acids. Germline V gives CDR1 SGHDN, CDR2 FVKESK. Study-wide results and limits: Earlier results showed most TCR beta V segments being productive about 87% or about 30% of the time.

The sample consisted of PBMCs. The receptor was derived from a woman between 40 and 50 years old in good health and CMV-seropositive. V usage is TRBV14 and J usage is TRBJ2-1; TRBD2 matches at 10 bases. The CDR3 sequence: CASSPSGRGYNEQFF. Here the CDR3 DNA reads TGTGCCAGCAGCCCAAGCGGGAGGGGGTACAATGAGCAGTTCTTC. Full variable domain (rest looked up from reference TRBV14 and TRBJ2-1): EAGVTQFPSHSVIEKGQTVTLRCDPISGHDNLYWYRRVMGKEIKFLLHFVKESKQDESGMPNNRFLAERTGGTYSTLKVQPAELEDSGVYFCASSPSGRGYNEQFFGPGTRLTVL.